This T cell receptor (beta chain) was sequenced during a study of patients and donors after allogeneic stem cell transplantation. The CDR3 sequence is 13 residues long. Deletions cut 7 bases from V and 7 bases from J, with 13 bases between. Germline CDR1 MNHEY, CDR2 SVGAGI. TCRdb re-analysed the RT-PCR reads in MiXCR, keeping a single row per CDR3 protein. The sample includes more than 150,000 distinct CDR3 sequences, less than 45% seen only once; the top ten take approximately 30%. This sequence was found in a human donor who was either an allogeneic HSCT recipient or a stem cell or donor lymphocyte infusion donor (not recorded which). It is not recorded whose cells these are; they may come from a transplant donor. V usage is TRBV6-5 and J usage is TRBJ2-2, with a weak D call TRBD2 (5 bases). The sample was blood, either unsorted or a sorted T cell fraction (not recorded which). CDR3 coding DNA: TGTGCCAGCAATCTCCATCGGGACGGGGAGCTGTTTTTT. Translated: CASNLHRDGELFF.